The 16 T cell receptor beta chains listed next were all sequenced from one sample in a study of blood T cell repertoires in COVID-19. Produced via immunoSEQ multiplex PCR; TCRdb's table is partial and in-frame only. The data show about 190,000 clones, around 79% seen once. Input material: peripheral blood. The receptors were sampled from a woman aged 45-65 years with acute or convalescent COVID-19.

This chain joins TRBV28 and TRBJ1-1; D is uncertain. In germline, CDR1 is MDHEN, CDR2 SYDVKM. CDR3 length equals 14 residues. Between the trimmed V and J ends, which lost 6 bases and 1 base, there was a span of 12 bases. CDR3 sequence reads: CASSLVSRNTEAFF. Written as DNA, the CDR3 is TGTGCCAGCAGCTTAGTAAGCCGGAACACTGAAGCTTTCTTT.

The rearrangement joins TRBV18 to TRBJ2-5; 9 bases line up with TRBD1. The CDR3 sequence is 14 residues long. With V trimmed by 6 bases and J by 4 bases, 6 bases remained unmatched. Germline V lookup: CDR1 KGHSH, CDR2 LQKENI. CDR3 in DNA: TGTGCCAGCTCCCAGGGACAGGGAGGAGAGACCCAGTACTTC. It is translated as CASSQGQGGETQYF. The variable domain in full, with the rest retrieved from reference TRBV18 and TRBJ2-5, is NAGVMQNPRHLVRRRGQEARLRCSPMKGHSHVYWYRQLPEEGLKFMVYLQKENIIDESGMPKERFSAEFPKEGPSILRIQQVVRGDSAAYFCASSQGQGGETQYFGPGTRLLVL.

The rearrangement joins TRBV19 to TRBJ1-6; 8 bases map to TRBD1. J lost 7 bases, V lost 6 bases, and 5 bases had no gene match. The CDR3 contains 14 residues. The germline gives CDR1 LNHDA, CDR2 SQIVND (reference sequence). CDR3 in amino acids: CASRRQGSNSPLHF. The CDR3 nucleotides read TGTGCCAGTAGGCGACAGGGGAGCAATTCACCCCTCCACTTT. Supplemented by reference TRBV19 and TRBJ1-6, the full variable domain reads DGGITQSPKYLFRKEGQNVTLSCEQNLNHDAMYWYRQDPGQGLRLIYYSQIVNDFQKGDIAEGYSVSREKKESFPLTVTSAQKNPTAFYLCASRRQGSNSPLHFGNGTRLTVT.

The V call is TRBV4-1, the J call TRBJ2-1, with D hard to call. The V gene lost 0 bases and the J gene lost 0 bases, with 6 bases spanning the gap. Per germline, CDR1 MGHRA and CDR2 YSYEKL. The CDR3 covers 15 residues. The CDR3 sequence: CASSQDPSSYNEQFF. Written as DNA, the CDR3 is TGCGCCAGCAGCCAAGACCCTAGCTCCTACAATGAGCAGTTCTTC.

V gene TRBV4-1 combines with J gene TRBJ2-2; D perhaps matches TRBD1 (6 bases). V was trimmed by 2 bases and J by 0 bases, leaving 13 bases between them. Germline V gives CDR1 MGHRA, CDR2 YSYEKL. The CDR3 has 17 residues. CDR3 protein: CASSQRLQGSNTGELFF. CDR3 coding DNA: TGCGCCAGCAGCCAACGCCTACAGGGTTCGAACACCGGGGAGCTGTTTTTT.

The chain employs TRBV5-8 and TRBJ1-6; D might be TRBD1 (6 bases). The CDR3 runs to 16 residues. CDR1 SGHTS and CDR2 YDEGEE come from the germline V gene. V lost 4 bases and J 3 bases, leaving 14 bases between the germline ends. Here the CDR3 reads CASSVTTGLYNSPLHF. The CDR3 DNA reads TGTGCCAGCAGCGTGACGACAGGCCTCTATAATTCACCCCTCCACTTT.

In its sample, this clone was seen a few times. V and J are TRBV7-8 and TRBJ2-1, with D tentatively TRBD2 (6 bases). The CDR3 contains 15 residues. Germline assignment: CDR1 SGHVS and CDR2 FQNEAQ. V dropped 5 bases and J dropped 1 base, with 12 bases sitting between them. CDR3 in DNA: TGTGCCAGCAGCCAGAGCGGGCAATCCTACAATGAGCAGTTCTTC. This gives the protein CASSQSGQSYNEQFF.

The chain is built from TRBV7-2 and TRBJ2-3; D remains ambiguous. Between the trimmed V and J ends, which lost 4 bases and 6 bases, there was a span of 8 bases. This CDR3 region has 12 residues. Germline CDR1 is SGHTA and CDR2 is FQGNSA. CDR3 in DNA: TGTGCCAGCAGCTCGATCGCGGATACGCAGTATTTT. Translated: CASSSIADTQYF. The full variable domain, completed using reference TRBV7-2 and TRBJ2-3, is GAGVSQSPSNKVTEKGKDVELRCDPISGHTALYWYRQSLGQGLEFLIYFQGNSAPDKSGLPSDRFSAERTGGSVSTLTIQRTQQEDSAVYLCASSSIADTQYFGPGTRLTVL.

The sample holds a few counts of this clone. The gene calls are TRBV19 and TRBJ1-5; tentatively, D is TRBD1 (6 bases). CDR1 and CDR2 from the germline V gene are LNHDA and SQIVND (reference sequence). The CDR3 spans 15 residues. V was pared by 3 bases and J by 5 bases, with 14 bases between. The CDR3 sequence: CASSMGGLQYQPQHF. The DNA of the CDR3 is TGTGCCAGTAGTATGGGGGGGCTCCAGTATCAGCCCCAGCATTTT. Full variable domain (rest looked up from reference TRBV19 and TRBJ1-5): DGGITQSPKYLFRKEGQNVTLSCEQNLNHDAMYWYRQDPGQGLRLIYYSQIVNDFQKGDIAEGYSVSREKKESFPLTVTSAQKNPTAFYLCASSMGGLQYQPQHFGDGTRLSIL.

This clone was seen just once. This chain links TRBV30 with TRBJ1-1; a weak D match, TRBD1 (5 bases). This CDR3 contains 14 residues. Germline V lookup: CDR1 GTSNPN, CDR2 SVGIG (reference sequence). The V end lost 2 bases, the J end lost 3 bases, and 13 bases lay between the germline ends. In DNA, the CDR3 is TGTGCCTGGAGTAGGAGGGGATGGGACACTGAAGCTTTCTTT. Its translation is CAWSRRGWDTEAFF.

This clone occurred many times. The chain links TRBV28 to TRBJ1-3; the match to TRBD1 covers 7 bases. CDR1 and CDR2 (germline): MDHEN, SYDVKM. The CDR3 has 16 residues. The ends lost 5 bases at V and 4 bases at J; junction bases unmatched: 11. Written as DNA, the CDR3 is TGTGCCAGCAGTCCACGGGACAGAGTATCCGGAAACACCATATATTTT. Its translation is CASSPRDRVSGNTIYF. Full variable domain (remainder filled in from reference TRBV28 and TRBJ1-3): DVKVTQSSRYLVKRTGEKVFLECVQDMDHENMFWYRQDPGLGLRLIYFSYDVKMKEKGDIPEGYSVSREKKERFSLILESASTNQTSMYLCASSPRDRVSGNTIYFGEGSWLTVV.

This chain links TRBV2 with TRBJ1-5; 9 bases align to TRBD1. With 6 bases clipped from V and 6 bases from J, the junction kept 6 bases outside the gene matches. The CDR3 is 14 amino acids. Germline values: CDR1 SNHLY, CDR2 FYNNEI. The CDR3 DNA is TGTGCCAGCAGCCCCGGGACAGGGAGTCAGCCCCAGCATTTT. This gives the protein CASSPGTGSQPQHF.

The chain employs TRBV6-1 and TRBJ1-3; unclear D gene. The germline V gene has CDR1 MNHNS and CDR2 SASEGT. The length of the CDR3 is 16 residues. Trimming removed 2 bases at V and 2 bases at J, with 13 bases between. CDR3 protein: CASSELSGRAGNTIYF. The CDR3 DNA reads TGTGCCAGCAGTGAATTGAGCGGGCGCGCTGGAAACACCATATATTTT.

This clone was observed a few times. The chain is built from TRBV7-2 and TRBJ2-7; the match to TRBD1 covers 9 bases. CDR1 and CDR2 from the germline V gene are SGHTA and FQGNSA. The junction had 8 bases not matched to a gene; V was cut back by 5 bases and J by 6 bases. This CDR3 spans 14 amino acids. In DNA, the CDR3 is TGTGCCAGCAGCGCGACAGGGGGTTATATCGAGCAGTACTTC. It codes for CASSATGGYIEQYF.

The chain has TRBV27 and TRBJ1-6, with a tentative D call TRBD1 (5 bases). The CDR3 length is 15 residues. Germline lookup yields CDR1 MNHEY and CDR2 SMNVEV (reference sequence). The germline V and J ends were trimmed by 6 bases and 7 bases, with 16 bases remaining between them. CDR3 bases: TGTGCCAGCAGGTGGGGGGATCGGCCGAATTCACCCCTCCACTTT. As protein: CASRWGDRPNSPLHF.

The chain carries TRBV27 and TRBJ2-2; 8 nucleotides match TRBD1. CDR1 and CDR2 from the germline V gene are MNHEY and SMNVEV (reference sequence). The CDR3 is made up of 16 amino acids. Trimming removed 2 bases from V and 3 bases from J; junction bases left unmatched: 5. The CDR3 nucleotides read TGTGCCAGCAGTTTAGACAGGGGAATTCACACCGGGGAGCTGTTTTTT. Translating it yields CASSLDRGIHTGELFF.